These 22 T cell receptor beta chains originate from one sample sequenced in a study of low-dose radiotherapy and immunotherapy resistance in tumors. Time point indicated: before trial treatment. Priming of first-strand cDNA relied on TRAV- and TRBV-specific primers (covering alpha and beta chains). TCRs underwent 20 PCR cycles of amplification with a constant-region primer and V-primer adapter. TCRdb re-called the reads through MiXCR, storing one row per CDR3 protein. This sample yields 65,000 to 95,000 distinct CDR3 sequences, of which 18% are seen a single time; around 6.3% belongs to the top ten. Sample: PBMCs, taken before treatment. These receptors all stem from a male donor with prostate cancer.

This clonotype was counted many times. The chain combines TRBV4-2 with TRBJ1-2; the match to TRBD1 covers 12 bases. Germline V gives CDR1 LGHNA, CDR2 YNFKEQ. V was pared by 2 bases and J by 3 bases, with 7 bases of the junction left unmatched. This CDR3 comprises 17 residues. CDR3 coding DNA: TGTGCCAGCAGCCAAACCGGGACAGGGGGCTCATACTATGGCTACACCTTC. This sequence encodes CASSQTGTGGSYYGYTF.

This clonotype was observed many times. V gene TRBV29-1 combines with J gene TRBJ1-2; perhaps TRBD1 as D (6 bases). Trimming removed 4 bases from V and 8 bases from J, with 14 bases in between. The CDR3 is 12 residues long. Germline V CDR1 and CDR2: SQVTM, ANQGSEA. CDR3: CSVADRIIGYTF. CDR3 DNA sequence: TGCAGCGTTGCGGACAGAATTATAGGCTACACCTTC. The whole variable domain, filled in from reference TRBV29-1 and TRBJ1-2, reads SAVISQKPSRDICQRGTSLTIQCQVDSQVTMMFWYRQQPGQSLTLIATANQGSEATYESGFVIDKFPISRPNLTFSTLTVSNMSPEDSSIYLCSVADRIIGYTFGSGTRLTVV.

Ten or more counts support this clonotype. The J gene is TRBJ2-6, the V gene TRBV6-5; TRBD1 agrees at 8 bases. Germline values: CDR1 MNHEY, CDR2 SVGAGI. The length of the CDR3 is 18 residues. V lost 4 bases and J lost 0; bases outside the gene matches: 8. This CDR3 reads CASSSGDRGFSGANVLTF. The CDR3 coding sequence is TGTGCCAGCAGTTCGGGAGACAGGGGTTTCTCTGGGGCCAACGTCCTGACTTTC.

This clonotype was seen more than once but under ten times. CDR3 in amino acids: CSARVPRVTGELFF. The CDR3 DNA follows: TGCAGTGCTAGAGTCCCCAGGGTCACCGGGGAGCTGTTTTTT. The V gene is TRBV20-1, the J gene TRBJ2-2; possibly TRBD1 for D (5 bases). Germline CDR1 is DFQATT and CDR2 is SNEGSKA (reference sequence). With 1 base removed from V and 4 bases from J, the gap between germline ends came to 10 bases. The CDR3 totals 14 residues.

About this clonotype itself: A far more abundant clone sits one base away, making this likely a read error. The gene calls are TRBV7-9 and TRBJ2-1, with D tentatively TRBD2 (6 bases). The CDR3 spans 13 residues. Trimming removed 4 bases from V and 10 bases from J, with 14 bases in between. Germline V CDR1 and CDR2: SEHNR, FQNEAQ (reference sequence). CDR3 sequence (DNA): TGTGCCAGCAGCTCCGGGAGAGCCTACGAGCAGTTCTTC. Translation gives CASSSGRAYEQFF.

This clonotype was detected only once. The chain carries TRBV9 and TRBJ2-5, with 10 bases fitting TRBD2. In germline, CDR1 is SGDLS, CDR2 YYNGEE. V shed 3 bases, J shed 5 bases, and the junction held 7 bases outside the gene matches. The CDR3 loop spans 15 amino acids. The CDR3 DNA is TGTGCCAGCAGCGGAGCGGGGGGGCGCAAGGAGACCCAGTACTTC. Translation gives CASSGAGGRKETQYF.

As regards this clonotype: One base separates it from a far larger clone, so it is likely a read error. The chain is built from TRBV9 and TRBJ2-7; 9 bases align to TRBD1. CDR3 length equals 14 residues. V lost 3 bases, J lost 2 bases, and 3 bases stayed unmatched. Per germline, CDR1 SGDLS and CDR2 YYNGEE. As DNA, the CDR3 is TGTGCCAGCAGCGACAGGGGGCATCCCTACGAGCAGTACTTC. Its translation is CASSDRGHPYEQYF.

This clonotype was observed at least ten times. The genes are TRBV20-1 and TRBJ2-1; TRBD2 matches at 14 bases. From germline, CDR1 is DFQATT and CDR2 SNEGSKA (reference sequence). The CDR3 consists of 18 residues. The junction had 10 bases not matched to a gene; V was cut back by 0 bases and J by 6 bases. CDR3 bases: TGCAGTGCTAGAGATATGACTAGCGGGAGGGCCCGGGGCAATGAGCAGTTCTTC. Amino acids: CSARDMTSGRARGNEQFF.

This clonotype was detected many times. The V and J genes are TRBV19 and TRBJ1-5; D not certain. Trimming took 4 bases from V and 2 from J, leaving 3 bases between them. Germline CDR1 LNHDA, CDR2 SQIVND (reference sequence). CDR3 size: 12 residues. The CDR3 region has the DNA TGTGCCAGTAGTAGAGGCAATCAGCCCCAGCATTTT. Amino acid sequence: CASSRGNQPQHF.

This clonotype was detected ten times or more. This chain connects TRBV30 to TRBJ2-6, with 7 bases aligning to TRBD1. Germline loops: CDR1 GTSNPN, CDR2 SVGIG (reference sequence). Unmatched junction bases numbered 13, after V lost 0 bases and J lost 2 bases. The CDR3 spans 19 residues. The DNA of the CDR3 is TGTGCCTGGAGTGTTCAAACCGACGAAGGGGGCCCTGGGGCCAACGTCCTGACTTTC. Amino acid sequence: CAWSVQTDEGGPGANVLTF. Supplemented by reference TRBV30 and TRBJ2-6, the full variable domain reads SQTIHQWPATLVQPVGSPLSLECTVEGTSNPNLYWYRQAAGRGLQLLFYSVGIGQISSEVPQNLSASRPQDRQFILSSKKLLLSDSGFYLCAWSVQTDEGGPGANVLTFGAGSRLTVL.

Regarding this clonotype: Since a much larger clone is just one base distant, this may be a read error. The chain recombines TRBV27 with TRBJ2-7, with 7 bases fitting TRBD1. The CDR3 is 14 residues long. V lost 5 bases and J lost 0; bases outside the gene matches: 4. The germline CDR1 and CDR2 sequences are MNHEY and SMNVEV (reference sequence). CDR3 bases: TGTGCCAGCAGTGTGGACAGGAACTCCTACGAGCAGTACTTC. As protein: CASSVDRNSYEQYF.

This clonotype occurred many times. The chain recombines TRBV11-2 with TRBJ2-3, with D perhaps assigned TRBD1 or TRBD2 (5 bases each). CDR3 length: 15 amino acids. The ends were cut back, 1 base at V and 1 base at J, with 9 bases in the middle. Germline V lookup: CDR1 SGHAT, CDR2 FQNNGV. CDR3 sequence: CASSLVGTRTDTQYF. CDR3 coding DNA: TGTGCCAGCAGCTTAGTCGGGACCCGCACAGATACGCAGTATTTT.

There are many counts of this clonotype. This chain uses TRBV7-9 with TRBJ1-4; the D is unclear. The V gene lost 3 bases and the J gene lost 1 base, with 6 bases spanning the gap. From germline, CDR1 is SEHNR and CDR2 FQNEAQ (reference sequence). There are 14 residues in the CDR3. Here the CDR3 reads CASSLGRTNEKLFF. Written as DNA, the CDR3 is TGTGCCAGCAGCTTGGGTCGAACTAATGAAAAACTGTTTTTT.

This clonotype was observed many times. V is TRBV6-5 and J is TRBJ1-1; a possible D gene is TRBD1 (5 bases). The CDR3 loop spans 13 amino acids. CDR1 is MNHEY, CDR2 SVGAGI, per germline. V shed 4 bases and J shed 5 bases, with 11 bases lying between them. The DNA of the CDR3 is TGTGCCAGCAGTTTGGGGCCAATGACTGAAGCTTTCTTT. Its translation: CASSLGPMTEAFF.

Many counts were recorded for this clonotype. This chain joins TRBV28 and TRBJ2-7; 11 bases fit TRBD2. The V and J ends lost 2 bases and 4 bases, in that order; junction bases with no gene match: 4. The CDR3 is made up of 15 amino acids. Germline CDR1 MDHEN, CDR2 SYDVKM. The CDR3 here is CASSLVAGGPYEQYF. For the CDR3, the DNA is TGTGCCAGCAGTTTAGTAGCGGGAGGGCCTTACGAGCAGTACTTC.

Note on this clonotype: Only one base separates this from a far larger clonotype, so it likely reflects a read error. The chain employs TRBV6-1 and TRBJ2-7, with a weak D call TRBD1 (6 bases). CDR1 is MNHNS, CDR2 SASEGT, per germline. V lost 5 bases to trimming and J lost 7 bases, with 18 bases between them. The CDR3 loop spans 14 amino acids. CDR3 sequence: CASSTGTFYNEQYF. CDR3 sequence (DNA): TGTGCCAGCAGTACCGGGACATTCTACAATGAGCAGTACTTC.

This clonotype was counted at least ten times. The V gene is TRBV20-1, the J gene TRBJ2-7, with unresolved D. Germline V lookup: CDR1 DFQATT, CDR2 SNEGSKA (reference sequence). Trimming cost V 2 bases and J 6 bases, with 20 bases left between them. This CDR3 contains 15 residues. The CDR3: CSARQAIAVGSEQYF. The CDR3 region has the DNA TGCAGTGCTAGACAGGCAATAGCAGTTGGCTCCGAGCAGTACTTC.

This clonotype has at least ten counts. The V call is TRBV30, the J call TRBJ1-5, with D uncertain. Germline CDR1 reads GTSNPN; CDR2 reads SVGIG (reference sequence). V lost 2 bases and J lost 1, with 6 bases in between. CDR3 length equals 13 residues. The CDR3 coding sequence is TGTGCCTGGAGTTTCGCCAGCAATCAGCCCCAGCATTTT. Its translation: CAWSFASNQPQHF.

This clonotype showed up many times. The chain recombines TRBV20-1 with TRBJ1-2; D unresolved. V shed 6 bases and J shed 4 bases, with 12 bases lying between them. The germline V gene encodes CDR1 DFQATT and CDR2 SNEGSKA (reference sequence). CDR3 size: 12 residues. CDR3 nucleotide sequence: TGCAGTGCACCCCTGGGTGTCTATGGCTACACCTTC. Residues: CSAPLGVYGYTF.

This clonotype was picked up many times. This chain uses TRBV5-6 with TRBJ2-3, with D unclear. V was pared by 0 bases and J by 0 bases, with 8 bases between. Looked up from germline, CDR1 is SGHDT and CDR2 is YYEEEE. The CDR3 sequence is 15 residues long. CDR3 sequence (DNA): TGTGCCAGCAGCTTGGGCTATCTTAGCACAGATACGCAGTATTTT. Protein product: CASSLGYLSTDTQYF.

This clonotype occurred many times. The chain employs TRBV4-3 and TRBJ2-5; 13 nucleotides line up with TRBD2. The V segment lost 5 bases and the J segment 3 bases; nucleotides outside the gene matches: 3. Germline V gives CDR1 LGHNA, CDR2 YSLEER. CDR3 length: 15 residues. CDR3: CASSFGLAGEETQYF. The CDR3 nucleotides are TGCGCCAGCAGCTTCGGACTAGCGGGGGAAGAGACCCAGTACTTC.

The table lists this clonotype with a few counts. The chain uses TRBV12-3 or TRBV12-4 and TRBJ2-1; no firm D call. CDR3 length: 13 residues. Deletions cut 3 bases from V and 7 bases from J, with 10 bases between. As DNA, the CDR3 is TGTGCCAGCAGTTTTGGGCCCAGGAATGAGCAGTTCTTC. Translated: CASSFGPRNEQFF.